One sample yielded the 25 T cell receptor beta chains listed below, sequenced in a study of blood T cell repertoires in COVID-19. Produced via immunoSEQ multiplex PCR; TCRdb's table is partial and in-frame only. The sample shows about 200,000 clones, roughly 88% of them seen only once. The source material was PBMCs or T cells enriched from blood (not recorded which). Every receptor here comes from a man in his forties with acute COVID-19.

The rearrangement links TRBV5-1 to TRBJ1-5, with 9 bases aligning to TRBD1. This CDR3 spans 15 amino acids. The germline V gene has CDR1 SGHRS and CDR2 YFSETQ. After removal of 3 bases from V and 6 bases from J, the junction contained 7 bases not matched to a gene. The CDR3 region has the DNA TGCGCCAGCAGCTCAACGGGACAGGGAGGTCAGCCCCAGCATTTT. It yields the protein CASSSTGQGGQPQHF.

This rearrangement joins TRBV29-1 to TRBJ2-3; 9 bases fit TRBD2. Trimming at V came to 7 bases and at J to 0 bases, leaving 11 bases not matched to a gene. The CDR3 is 16 residues long. CDR1 is SQVTM and CDR2 is ANQGSEA in the germline V gene. The CDR3 is CSASGIPPTSTDTQYF. The CDR3 region has the DNA TGCAGCGCTAGCGGGATTCCGCCTACTAGCACAGATACGCAGTATTTT.

This clone was seen only a few times. The chain is built from TRBV18 and TRBJ1-2, with a weak D call TRBD1 (5 bases). This CDR3 is built from 14 residues. V lost 2 bases to trimming and J lost 7 bases, with 14 bases between them. Germline-derived CDR1 and CDR2 are KGHSH and LQKENI. The CDR3 reads CASSPSTDWAGYTF. The CDR3 coding sequence is TGTGCCAGCTCACCATCGACAGACTGGGCTGGCTACACCTTC.

V gene TRBV25-1 combines with J gene TRBJ2-3; D possibly corresponds to TRBD2 (5 bases). The CDR3 covers 15 residues. Per germline, CDR1 MGHDK and CDR2 SYGVNS. V lost 7 bases, J lost 2 bases, and 16 bases lay in between. The CDR3 loop is CASTDGILDTDTQYF. CDR3 sequence (DNA): TGTGCCAGCACCGACGGGATCCTTGACACAGATACGCAGTATTTT.

The chain uses TRBV11-2 and TRBJ2-1, with 8 bases that match TRBD2. The CDR3 spans 18 residues. J lost 4 bases, V lost 1 base, and 12 bases had no gene match. Germline loops: CDR1 SGHAT, CDR2 FQNNGV. Here the CDR3 reads CASSLGTGTSSSYNEQFF. In DNA form, the CDR3 reads TGTGCCAGCAGCTTAGGGACCGGGACTAGTTCCTCTTACAATGAGCAGTTCTTC.

The rearrangement links TRBV28 to TRBJ1-1, with TRBD1 matching over 11 bases. The CDR3 has 19 amino acids. The V gene's germline CDR1 is MDHEN and CDR2 SYDVKM. The V gene end was trimmed by 5 bases and the J gene end by 0 bases; junction bases not matched to a gene: 14. This CDR3 is CASSQLRLDRGPMNTEAFF. In nucleotides, the CDR3 is TGTGCCAGCAGTCAACTCCGCCTGGACAGGGGGCCCATGAACACTGAAGCTTTCTTT.

This sequence joins TRBV18 and TRBJ2-5, with D uncertain. The CDR3 covers 14 residues. Deletions cut 5 bases from V and 6 bases from J, with 16 bases between. Germline-derived CDR1 and CDR2 are KGHSH and LQKENI. In nucleotides, the CDR3 is TGTGCCAGCTCATCCGCTGACCGGGTGAAGACCCAGTACTTC. Amino acids: CASSSADRVKTQYF.

V usage is TRBV4-1 and J usage is TRBJ2-2; D is possibly TRBD2 (7 bases). This CDR3 is built from 15 residues. In germline, CDR1 is MGHRA, CDR2 YSYEKL. V lost 5 bases to trimming and J lost 1 base, with 11 bases between them. This CDR3 is CASSKGEGNTGELFF. The CDR3 DNA sequence: TGCGCCAGCAGCAAGGGGGAGGGGAACACCGGGGAGCTGTTTTTT.

V gene TRBV3-1 (or the pseudogene TRBV3-2) combines with J gene TRBJ1-3, with D possibly matching TRBD1 (5 bases). Germline V gene data show CDR1 as LGHDT and CDR2 as YNNKEL (reference sequence). Trimming pared 0 bases from V and 12 bases from J, leaving 12 bases between. CDR3 length: 13 amino acids. CDR3 sequence (DNA): TGTGCCAGCAGCCAAGATCGTGCGGGGGGCATATATTTT. Its translation: CASSQDRAGGIYF.

This clone was seen more than once but under ten times. The chain is built from TRBV18 and TRBJ1-3; D is unresolved. V was shortened by 1 base and J by 4 bases, with 11 bases between the two germline ends. The CDR3 has 15 residues. Germline V gene data show CDR1 as KGHSH and CDR2 as LQKENI. In nucleotides, the CDR3 is TGTGCCAGCTCACCACAGTCCGGTACCGGAAACACCATATATTTT. Residues: CASSPQSGTGNTIYF. The entire variable domain, with the rest obtained from reference TRBV18 and TRBJ1-3, is as follows: NAGVMQNPRHLVRRRGQEARLRCSPMKGHSHVYWYRQLPEEGLKFMVYLQKENIIDESGMPKERFSAEFPKEGPSILRIQQVVRGDSAAYFCASSPQSGTGNTIYFGEGSWLTVV.

The genes are TRBV11-2 and TRBJ2-1, with 14 bases that match TRBD2. CDR3 size: 17 residues. Germline assignment: CDR1 SGHAT and CDR2 FQNNGV. The trim removed 2 bases at V and 8 bases at J, leaving 8 bases unmatched. The DNA for the CDR3 is TGTGCCAGCAGCTTACGGACTAGCGGGGGGCACGGGTATGAGCAGTTCTTC. Amino acid sequence: CASSLRTSGGHGYEQFF.

This chain uses TRBV9 with TRBJ2-2, with D tentatively TRBD2 (5 bases). There are 16 residues in the CDR3. Trimming took 0 bases from V and 5 from J, leaving 14 bases between them. Germline V gene data show CDR1 as SGDLS and CDR2 as YYNGEE. CDR3 sequence reads: CASSVEEAGGTGELFF. In DNA form, the CDR3 reads TGTGCCAGCAGCGTAGAGGAGGCCGGCGGTACCGGGGAGCTGTTTTTT.

The chain has TRBV28 and TRBJ2-7, with TRBD1 matching 10 bases. The CDR3 runs to 14 residues. Germline trimming cut 6 bases from V and 1 base from J; bases unmatched to any gene: 3. Germline CDR1 is MDHEN and CDR2 is SYDVKM. CDR3 in amino acids: CASRRDRGSYEQYF. CDR3 in DNA: TGTGCCAGCAGACGGGACAGGGGTTCCTACGAGCAGTACTTC. The full variable domain, with the rest looked up from reference TRBV28 and TRBJ2-7, is DVKVTQSSRYLVKRTGEKVFLECVQDMDHENMFWYRQDPGLGLRLIYFSYDVKMKEKGDIPEGYSVSREKKERFSLILESASTNQTSMYLCASRRDRGSYEQYFGPGTRLTVT.

J is TRBJ1-2 and V is TRBV11-2, with D possibly matching TRBD1 (6 bases). Trimming removed 2 bases from V and 4 bases from J, with 14 bases in between. The CDR3 covers 15 residues. Per germline, CDR1 SGHAT and CDR2 FQNNGV. DNA for the CDR3: TGTGCCAGCAGCTTATTGACAGGATCGAGCTATGGCTACACCTTC. Its protein is CASSLLTGSSYGYTF.

This sequence joins TRBV2 and TRBJ2-1; the match to TRBD2 covers 9 bases. V trimming: 4 bases; J trimming: 6 bases; junction bases outside the gene matches: 7. Germline V gene lookup returns CDR1 SNHLY and CDR2 FYNNEI. This CDR3 is 15 amino acids long. The CDR3 DNA reads as TGTGCCAGCAGTGTAGGGCTAGCGGGATCCAATGAGCAGTTCTTC. Its protein is CASSVGLAGSNEQFF.

The chain has TRBV7-6 and TRBJ2-5, with 9 bases matching TRBD2. This CDR3 has 15 amino acids. J gave up 1 base and V 4 bases, and 4 bases lay outside the gene matches. In germline, CDR1 is SGHVS, CDR2 FNYEAQ. DNA of the CDR3: TGTGCCAGCAGCTCGACTAGCGGTTTCCAAGAGACCCAGTACTTC. This encodes CASSSTSGFQETQYF.

The chain carries TRBV28 and TRBJ2-7, with D perhaps TRBD1 (6 bases). This CDR3 is 15 amino acids long. CDR1 and CDR2 (germline): MDHEN, SYDVKM. Trimming pared 5 bases from V and 2 bases from J, leaving 16 bases between. The CDR3 here is CASSLPGHDAYEQYF. The CDR3 nucleotides are TGTGCCAGCAGTCTTCCGGGACACGATGCCTACGAGCAGTACTTC.

This clone turned up a few times. This chain uses TRBV28 with TRBJ2-6, with D unclear. The CDR3 runs 13 residues. Germline CDR1 MDHEN, CDR2 SYDVKM. Trimming pared 10 bases from V and 0 bases from J, leaving 7 bases between. The CDR3 is CATLSSGANVLTF. The CDR3 DNA is TGTGCCACCCTGAGCTCTGGGGCCAACGTCCTGACTTTC.

The chain couples TRBV6-2 or TRBV6-3 to TRBJ1-2; 8 positions agree with TRBD1. V dropped 4 bases and J dropped 5; count of bases not matched to a gene: 6. Germline-derived CDR1 and CDR2 are MNHEY and SVGEGT. There are 14 residues in the CDR3. CDR3 sequence (DNA): TGTGCCAGCAGTTTCGATCACAGGGGGTATGGCTACACCTTC. It specifies CASSFDHRGYGYTF.

The chain uses TRBV7-4 and TRBJ2-7, with a weak D call TRBD2 (6 bases). The V end lost 5 bases, the J end lost 2 bases, and 13 bases lay between the germline ends. This CDR3 contains 14 residues. Germline CDR1 reads SGHVT; CDR2 reads SQSDAQ. The CDR3 loop reads CASSLLGEAYEQYF. The CDR3, as DNA: TGTGCCAGCAGCCTGTTGGGGGAGGCCTACGAGCAGTACTTC. The full variable domain, completed using reference TRBV7-4 and TRBJ2-7, is GAGVSQSPRYKVAKRGRDVALRCDSISGHVTLYWYRQTLGQGSEVLTYSQSDAQRDKSGRPSGRFSAERPERSVSTLKIQRTEQGDSAVYLCASSLLGEAYEQYFGPGTRLTVT.

This clone was seen only once. The rearrangement links TRBV4-3 to TRBJ2-6; 13 bases fit TRBD2. The CDR3 loop spans 20 amino acids. The ends lost 4 bases at V and 2 bases at J; junction bases unmatched: 11. CDR1 is LGHNA and CDR2 is YSLEER in the germline V gene. This chain's CDR3 is CASSRGLAGVLIPGANVLTF. The CDR3 nucleotides are TGCGCCAGCAGCCGAGGACTAGCGGGAGTACTAATACCTGGGGCCAACGTCCTGACTTTC.

The chain couples TRBV28 to TRBJ2-3, with 9 bases aligning to TRBD2. Germline CDR1 MDHEN, CDR2 SYDVKM. V was clipped by 4 bases and J by 1 base; unmatched bases: 3. The CDR3 spans 15 residues. CDR3 loop: CASSYRTSGTDTQYF. The CDR3, as DNA: TGTGCCAGCAGTTACCGGACTAGCGGCACAGATACGCAGTATTTT.

This clone was observed a handful of times. The V call is TRBV9, the J call TRBJ1-2; TRBD1 matches 9 bases. CDR1 SGDLS and CDR2 YYNGEE come from the germline V gene. The J segment lost 3 bases and the V segment lost 3 bases, leaving 6 bases of the junction unmatched. The CDR3 is 15 amino acids. CDR3 sequence: CASSAGTGKDYGYTF. The CDR3 DNA reads TGTGCCAGCAGCGCCGGGACAGGGAAAGACTATGGCTACACCTTC.

V is TRBV28 and J is TRBJ2-2; 13 nucleotides line up with TRBD2. V shed 6 bases, J shed 5 bases, and the junction held 6 bases outside the gene matches. This CDR3 contains 16 residues. Germline assignment: CDR1 MDHEN and CDR2 SYDVKM. In DNA, the CDR3 is TGTGCCAGCAGGGGTCCGGGACTAGCGGGAACCGGGGAGCTGTTTTTT. Amino acid sequence: CASRGPGLAGTGELFF.

The rearrangement joins TRBV19 to TRBJ2-7; the D gene is possibly TRBD2 (6 bases). In germline, CDR1 is LNHDA, CDR2 SQIVND (reference sequence). The CDR3 is 17 amino acids. V lost 9 bases, J lost 2 bases, and 26 bases lay in between. The CDR3 region is CASQPRSLAKTPYEQYF. As DNA, the CDR3 is TGTGCCAGCCAGCCCCGGAGCCTAGCGAAAACCCCCTACGAGCAGTACTTC.